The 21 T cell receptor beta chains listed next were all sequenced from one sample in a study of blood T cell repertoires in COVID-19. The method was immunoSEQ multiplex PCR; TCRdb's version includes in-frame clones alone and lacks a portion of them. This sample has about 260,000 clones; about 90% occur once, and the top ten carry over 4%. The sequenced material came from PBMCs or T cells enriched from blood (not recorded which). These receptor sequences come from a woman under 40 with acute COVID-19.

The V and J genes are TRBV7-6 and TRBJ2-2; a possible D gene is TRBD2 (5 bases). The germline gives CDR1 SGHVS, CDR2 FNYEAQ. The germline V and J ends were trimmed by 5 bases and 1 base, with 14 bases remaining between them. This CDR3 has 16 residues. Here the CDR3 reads CASSPRAGGNTGELFF. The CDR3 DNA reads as TGTGCCAGCAGCCCTCGGGCGGGCGGGAACACCGGGGAGCTGTTTTTT.

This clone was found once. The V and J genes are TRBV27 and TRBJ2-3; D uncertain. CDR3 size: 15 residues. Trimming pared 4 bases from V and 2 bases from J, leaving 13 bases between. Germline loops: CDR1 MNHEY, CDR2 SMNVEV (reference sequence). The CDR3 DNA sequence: TGTGCCAGCAGTTCCTGGCACAGAGACACAGATACGCAGTATTTT. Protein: CASSSWHRDTDTQYF.

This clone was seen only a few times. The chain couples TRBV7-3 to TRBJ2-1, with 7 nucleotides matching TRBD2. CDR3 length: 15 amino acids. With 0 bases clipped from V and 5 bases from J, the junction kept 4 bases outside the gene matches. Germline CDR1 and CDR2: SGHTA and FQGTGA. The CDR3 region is CASSLTLTSNNEQFF. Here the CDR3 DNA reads TGTGCCAGCAGCTTAACTCTGACTAGCAACAATGAGCAGTTCTTC.

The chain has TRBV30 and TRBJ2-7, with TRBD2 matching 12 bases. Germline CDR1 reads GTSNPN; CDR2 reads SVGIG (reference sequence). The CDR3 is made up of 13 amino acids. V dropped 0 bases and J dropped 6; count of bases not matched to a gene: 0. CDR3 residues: CAWSVLAGGEQYF. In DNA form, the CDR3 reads TGTGCCTGGAGTGTACTAGCGGGAGGCGAGCAGTACTTC.

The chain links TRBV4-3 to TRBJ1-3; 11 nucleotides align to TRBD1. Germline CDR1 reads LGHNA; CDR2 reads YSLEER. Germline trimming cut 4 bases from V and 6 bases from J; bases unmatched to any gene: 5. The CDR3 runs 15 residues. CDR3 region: CASSPGQGAENTIYF. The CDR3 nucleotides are TGCGCCAGCAGCCCTGGACAGGGGGCTGAAAACACCATATATTTT.

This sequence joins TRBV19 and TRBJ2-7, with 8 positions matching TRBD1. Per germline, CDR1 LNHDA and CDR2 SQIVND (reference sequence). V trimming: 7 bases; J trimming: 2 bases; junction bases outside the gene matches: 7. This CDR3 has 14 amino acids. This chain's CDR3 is CASKDREGAYEQYF. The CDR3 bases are TGTGCCAGTAAGGACAGGGAAGGGGCCTACGAGCAGTACTTC.

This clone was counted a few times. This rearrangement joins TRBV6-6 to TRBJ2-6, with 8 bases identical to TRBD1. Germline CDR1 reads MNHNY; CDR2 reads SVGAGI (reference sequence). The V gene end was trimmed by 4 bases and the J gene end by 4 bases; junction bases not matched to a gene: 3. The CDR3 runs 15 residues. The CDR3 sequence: CASSLDRAGANVLTF. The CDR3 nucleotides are TGTGCCAGCAGTTTGGACAGGGCCGGGGCCAACGTCCTGACTTTC.

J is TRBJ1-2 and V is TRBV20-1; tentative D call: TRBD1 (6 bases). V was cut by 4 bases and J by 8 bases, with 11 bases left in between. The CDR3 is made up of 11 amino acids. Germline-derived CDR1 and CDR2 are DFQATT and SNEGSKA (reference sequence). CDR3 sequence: CSAKTGNGYTF. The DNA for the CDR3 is TGCAGTGCTAAGACAGGCAACGGCTACACCTTC.

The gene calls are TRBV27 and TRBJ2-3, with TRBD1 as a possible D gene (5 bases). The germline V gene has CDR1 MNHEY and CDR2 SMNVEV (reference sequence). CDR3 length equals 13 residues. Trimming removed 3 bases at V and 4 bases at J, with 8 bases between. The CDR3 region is CASSFRQSDTQYF. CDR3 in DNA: TGTGCCAGCAGTTTCCGACAGTCAGATACGCAGTATTTT.

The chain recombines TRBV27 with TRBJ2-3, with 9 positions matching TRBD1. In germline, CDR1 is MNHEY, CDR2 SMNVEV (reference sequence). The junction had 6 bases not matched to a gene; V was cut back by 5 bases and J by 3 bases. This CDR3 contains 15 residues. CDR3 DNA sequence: TGTGCCAGCAGTCCAGGGACAGGGTGGACAGATACGCAGTATTTT. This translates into CASSPGTGWTDTQYF.

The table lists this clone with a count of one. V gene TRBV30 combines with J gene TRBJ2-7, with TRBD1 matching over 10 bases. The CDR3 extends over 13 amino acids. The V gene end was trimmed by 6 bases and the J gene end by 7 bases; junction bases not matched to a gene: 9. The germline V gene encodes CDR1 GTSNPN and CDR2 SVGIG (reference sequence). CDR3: CACPGTGVEEQYF. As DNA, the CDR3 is TGTGCCTGCCCCGGGACAGGGGTGGAAGAGCAGTACTTC.

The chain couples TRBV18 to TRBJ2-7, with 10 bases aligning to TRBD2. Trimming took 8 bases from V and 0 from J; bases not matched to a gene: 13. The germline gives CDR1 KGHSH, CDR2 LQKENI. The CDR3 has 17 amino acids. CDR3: CASTTSGPLRSSYEQYF. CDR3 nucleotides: TGTGCCAGCACGACTAGCGGGCCCCTAAGAAGCTCCTACGAGCAGTACTTC.

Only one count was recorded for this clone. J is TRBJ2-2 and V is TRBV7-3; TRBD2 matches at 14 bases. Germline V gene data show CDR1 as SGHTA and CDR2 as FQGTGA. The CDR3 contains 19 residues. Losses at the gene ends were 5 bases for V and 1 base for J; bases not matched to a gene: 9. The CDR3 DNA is TGTGCCAGCAGCCAACCCCCGGGACTAGCGGGGGTGAACACCGGGGAGCTGTTTTTT. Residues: CASSQPPGLAGVNTGELFF.

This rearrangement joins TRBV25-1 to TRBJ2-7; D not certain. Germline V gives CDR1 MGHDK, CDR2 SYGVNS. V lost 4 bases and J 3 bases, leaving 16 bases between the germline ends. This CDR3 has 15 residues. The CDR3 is CASSGPAAPGYEQYF. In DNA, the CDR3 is TGTGCCAGCAGTGGTCCCGCGGCGCCGGGCTACGAGCAGTACTTC.

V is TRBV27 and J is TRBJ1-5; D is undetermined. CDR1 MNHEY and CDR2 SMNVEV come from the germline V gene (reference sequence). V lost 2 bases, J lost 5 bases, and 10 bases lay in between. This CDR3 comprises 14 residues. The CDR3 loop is CASSLTVTYQPQHF. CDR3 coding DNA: TGTGCCAGCAGTTTAACGGTGACTTATCAGCCCCAGCATTTT.

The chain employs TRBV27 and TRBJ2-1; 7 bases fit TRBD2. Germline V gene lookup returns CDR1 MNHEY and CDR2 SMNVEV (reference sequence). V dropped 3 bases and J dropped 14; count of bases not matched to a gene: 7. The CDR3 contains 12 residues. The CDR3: CASSFSGLSEFF. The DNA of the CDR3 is TGTGCCAGCAGTTTCTCGGGACTATCGGAGTTCTTC.

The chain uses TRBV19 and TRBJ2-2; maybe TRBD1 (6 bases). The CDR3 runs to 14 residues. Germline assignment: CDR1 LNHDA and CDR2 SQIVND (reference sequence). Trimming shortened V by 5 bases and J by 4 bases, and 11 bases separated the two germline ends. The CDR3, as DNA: TGTGCCAGTAGTGTACCCAGGGGCACCGGGGAGCTGTTTTTT. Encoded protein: CASSVPRGTGELFF.

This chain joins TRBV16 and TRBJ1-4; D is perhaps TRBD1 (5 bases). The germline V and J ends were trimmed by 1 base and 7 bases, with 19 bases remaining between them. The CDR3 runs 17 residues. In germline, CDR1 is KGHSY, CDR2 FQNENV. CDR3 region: CASSQLGGGALGEKLFF. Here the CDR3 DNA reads TGTGCCAGCAGCCAATTAGGCGGAGGGGCGCTAGGTGAAAAACTGTTTTTT.

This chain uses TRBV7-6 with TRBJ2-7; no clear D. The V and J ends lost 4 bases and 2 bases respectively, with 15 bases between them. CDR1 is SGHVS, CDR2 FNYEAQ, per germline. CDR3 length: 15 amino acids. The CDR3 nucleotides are TGTGCCAGCAGCTCTCTAGGCGGCCCGACCTACGAGCAGTACTTC. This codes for CASSSLGGPTYEQYF.

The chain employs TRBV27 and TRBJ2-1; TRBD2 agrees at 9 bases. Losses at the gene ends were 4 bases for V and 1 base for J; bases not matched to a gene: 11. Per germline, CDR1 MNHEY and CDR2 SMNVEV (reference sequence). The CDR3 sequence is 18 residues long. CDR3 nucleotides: TGTGCCAGCAGTTCATCTAGCGGGAATGGGGGTTCCTACAATGAGCAGTTCTTC. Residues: CASSSSSGNGGSYNEQFF.

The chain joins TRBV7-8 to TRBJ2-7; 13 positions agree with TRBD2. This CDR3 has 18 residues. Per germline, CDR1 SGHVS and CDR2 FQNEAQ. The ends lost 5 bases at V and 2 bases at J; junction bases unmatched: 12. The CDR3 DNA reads TGTGCCAGCAGCAAACCGGGACTAGCGGGACTTTGGGCCTACGAGCAGTACTTC. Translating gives CASSKPGLAGLWAYEQYF.